The TCR beta chain under discussion was sequenced for a study of cytomegalovirus exposure and HLA in healthy donors. Study details: Previous work identified roughly 120 million unique TCR beta sequences from about 179 million T cells. Study-level points and caveats: Per published accounts, TCR beta sequences correctly predicted the HLA-A and HLA-B alleles of most subjects. In a later analysis, the majority of CMV-associated beta chains seemingly showed HLA restriction. As a later analysis revealed, the rate of TCR association differed by HLA locus, with DRB1 most and HLA-C fewest.

About this clone: Antigen unknown.

Germline V gene lookup returns CDR1 SNHLY and CDR2 FYNNEI. CDR3 length: 13 residues. V was clipped by 2 bases and J by 6 bases, with 10 bases between them. PCR involved 60 Vbeta and 13 Jbeta primers. Clones were sequenced by immunoSEQ multiplex PCR, and TCRdb holds only the in-frame ones, with some missing. The table lists about 76,000 clones, 65% to 80% of them singletons. V is TRBV2 and J is TRBJ1-1; D gene unclear. The receptor's source is a woman in her thirties or forties in good health and CMV-seropositive. The sequencing input was PBMCs. DNA for the CDR3: TGTGCCAGCAGTGAATTACCCGGTGCTGAAGCTTTCTTT. Translated, it gives CASSELPGAEAFF.